These 29 T cell receptor beta chains were all obtained from the same sample, sequenced in a study of PD-L1 blockade in urothelial cancer. Described time point: pretreatment peripheral blood. Profiling relied on immunoSEQ multiplex PCR, and the TCRdb table lists in-frame clones only, not all of them. Of about 52,000 clones in the sample, approximately 77% are singletons; the top ten hold about 4.1%. This specimen consisted of PBMCs, obtained around atezolizumab (anti-PD-L1) treatment. These receptors originate from a man between 65 and 85 years old with urothelial cancer.

CDR3 bases: TGTGCCAGCAGCTTATCGAGACTTAACACCGGGGAGCTGTTTTTT. Translation gives CASSLSRLNTGELFF. The chain couples TRBV7-8 to TRBJ2-2; D ambiguous. This CDR3 comprises 15 residues. Germline V CDR1 and CDR2: SGHVS, FQNEAQ. V lost 2 bases and J lost 2, with 9 bases in between. The entire variable domain, with the rest obtained from reference TRBV7-8 and TRBJ2-2, is as follows: GAGVSQSPRYKVAKRGQDVALRCDPISGHVSLFWYQQALGQGPEFLTYFQNEAQLDKSGLPSDRFFAERPEGSVSTLKIQRTQQEDSAVYLCASSLSRLNTGELFFGEGSRLTVL.

This clone occurred once. The chain recombines TRBV6-6 with TRBJ1-2; 9 bases agree with TRBD1. The CDR3 length is 13 residues. The J segment lost 7 bases and the V segment lost 6 bases, leaving 6 bases of the junction unmatched. Germline lookup yields CDR1 MNHNY and CDR2 SVGAGI (reference sequence). CDR3 protein: CASRFTGGSGYTF. The CDR3, as DNA: TGTGCCAGCAGATTTACAGGGGGCAGTGGCTACACCTTC.

This chain uses TRBV15 with TRBJ1-1; 9 bases align to TRBD1. Germline V gene sequence: CDR1 LNHNV, CDR2 YYDKDF (reference sequence). This CDR3 region has 15 residues. The J segment lost 3 bases and the V segment lost 2 bases, leaving 4 bases of the junction unmatched. The CDR3 DNA follows: TGTGCCACCAGCAGAACGACAGGGGGGGACACTGAAGCTTTCTTT. Translated: CATSRTTGGDTEAFF.

The chain recombines TRBV7-6 with TRBJ2-7; no clear D gene. V lost 1 base and J 1 base, leaving 5 bases between the germline ends. Germline V gene lookup returns CDR1 SGHVS and CDR2 FNYEAQ. The CDR3 consists of 13 residues. Here the CDR3 reads CASSLGHSYEQYF. For the CDR3, the DNA is TGTGCCAGCAGCTTAGGACATTCCTACGAGCAGTACTTC.

In its sample, this clone was seen many times. This sequence joins TRBV10-3 and TRBJ2-7, with 7 positions matching TRBD1. The trim removed 5 bases at V and 7 bases at J, leaving 14 bases unmatched. This CDR3 contains 15 residues. The V gene's germline CDR1 is ENHRY and CDR2 SYGVKD. The CDR3 here is CAISFRQGELREQYF. The CDR3, as DNA: TGTGCCATCAGTTTTAGACAGGGAGAGCTGCGGGAGCAGTACTTC.

The chain uses TRBV10-3 and TRBJ2-7, with 7 bases aligning to TRBD1. Trimming took 2 bases from V and 2 from J; bases not matched to a gene: 9. From germline, CDR1 is ENHRY and CDR2 SYGVKD. The length of the CDR3 is 16 residues. The CDR3 DNA follows: TGTGCCATCAGTGAGACCCCCGGGACAGCCGCCTACGAGCAGTACTTC. Translation: CAISETPGTAAYEQYF.

The chain has TRBV27 and TRBJ1-5; 7 bases are a match to TRBD1. This CDR3 has 15 amino acids. Germline CDR1 and CDR2: MNHEY and SMNVEV (reference sequence). Germline trimming cut 4 bases from V and 1 base from J; bases unmatched to any gene: 4. Here the CDR3 reads CASSSQGTSNQPQHF. CDR3 bases: TGTGCCAGCAGTTCACAGGGGACGAGCAATCAGCCCCAGCATTTT.

This chain joins TRBV7-8 and TRBJ2-1, with TRBD2 as a possible D gene (7 bases). The CDR3 is 13 amino acids. V was cut by 8 bases and J by 3 bases, with 11 bases left in between. CDR1 is SGHVS and CDR2 is FQNEAQ in the germline V gene. The CDR3 loop reads CASEGGGYNEQFF. Written as DNA, the CDR3 is TGTGCCAGCGAGGGAGGGGGCTACAATGAGCAGTTCTTC.

The J gene is TRBJ2-2, the V gene TRBV27; tentatively, D is TRBD1 (5 bases). CDR1 is MNHEY, CDR2 SMNVEV, per germline (reference sequence). The CDR3 covers 16 residues. Trimming removed 2 bases from V and 0 bases from J, with 10 bases in between. This chain's CDR3 is CASSLQHRTNTGELFF. Written as DNA, the CDR3 is TGTGCCAGCAGTTTACAGCACAGGACGAACACCGGGGAGCTGTTTTTT.

The chain uses TRBV19 and TRBJ2-2, with 8 nucleotides matching TRBD1. Germline V lookup: CDR1 LNHDA, CDR2 SQIVND (reference sequence). Trimming removed 4 bases from V and 4 bases from J; junction bases left unmatched: 8. The CDR3 sequence is 16 residues long. Here the CDR3 reads CASSRGTGWGTGELFF. CDR3 sequence (DNA): TGTGCCAGTAGTAGAGGGACAGGTTGGGGCACCGGGGAGCTGTTTTTT.

The rearrangement links TRBV7-8 to TRBJ2-7, with 9 bases that match TRBD1. Looked up from germline, CDR1 is SGHVS and CDR2 is FQNEAQ. With 0 bases clipped from V and 2 bases from J, the junction kept 2 bases outside the gene matches. CDR3 length: 15 residues. The CDR3: CASSLAQGATYEQYF. In nucleotides, the CDR3 is TGTGCCAGCAGCTTAGCACAGGGGGCTACCTACGAGCAGTACTTC.

The chain recombines TRBV7-2 with TRBJ2-5, with no clear D. The CDR3 has 12 residues. Germline CDR1 is SGHTA and CDR2 is FQGNSA. V lost 3 bases, J lost 0 bases, and 2 bases lay in between. CDR3 sequence: CASSFYQETQYF. The CDR3 DNA reads as TGTGCCAGCAGCTTCTACCAAGAGACCCAGTACTTC.

This chain joins TRBV6-7 and TRBJ1-2; no clear D gene. TRBV6-7 is identified as an open reading frame with a role that is uncertain. Trimming took off 1 base at V and 8 bases at J, with 26 bases between the two ends. The CDR3 runs 18 residues. The CDR3: CASSYYTNHSNSAHGYTF. In nucleotides, the CDR3 is TGTGCCAGCAGTTACTACACCAATCATTCTAACAGTGCGCACGGCTACACCTTC.

The rearrangement links TRBV5-1 to TRBJ2-1; 8 bases are shared with TRBD2. Germline V CDR1 and CDR2: SGHRS, YFSETQ. The CDR3 totals 15 residues. After removal of 4 bases from V and 9 bases from J, the junction contained 12 bases not matched to a gene. The DNA for the CDR3 is TGCGCCAGCAGCCCGGGACTAGTCCGGGGGCCTGAGCAGTTCTTC. Its translation: CASSPGLVRGPEQFF.

The V and J genes are TRBV4-3 and TRBJ2-1; D gene uncertain. The V end was cut by 4 bases, the J end by 0 bases, with 10 bases between. The CDR3 runs to 15 residues. Germline lookup yields CDR1 LGHNA and CDR2 YSLEER. The CDR3: CASSPAGSSYNEQFF. CDR3 sequence (DNA): TGCGCCAGCAGCCCTGCTGGTAGCTCCTACAATGAGCAGTTCTTC.

The chain couples TRBV2 to TRBJ2-5, with 10 positions matching TRBD1. This CDR3 contains 14 residues. Unmatched junction bases numbered 6, after V lost 6 bases and J lost 5 bases. CDR1 SNHLY and CDR2 FYNNEI come from the germline V gene. CDR3 loop: CASRGQGVGETQYF. The CDR3 coding sequence is TGTGCCAGCAGAGGACAGGGGGTAGGGGAGACCCAGTACTTC.

The chain joins TRBV5-1 to TRBJ2-2, with 7 nucleotides matching TRBD2. The CDR3 is 14 amino acids. Per the germline V gene, CDR1 is SGHRS and CDR2 is YFSETQ. Trimming removed 4 bases from V and 5 bases from J; junction bases left unmatched: 5. The CDR3 sequence is CASSASLATGELFF. The CDR3 nucleotides are TGCGCCAGCAGCGCCTCACTAGCGACCGGGGAGCTGTTTTTT. Full variable domain (remainder filled in from reference TRBV5-1 and TRBJ2-2): KAGVTQTPRYLIKTRGQQVTLSCSPISGHRSVSWYQQTPGQGLQFLFEYFSETQRNKGNFPGRFSGRQFSNSRSEMNVSTLELGDSALYLCASSASLATGELFFGEGSRLTVL.

The chain links TRBV21-1 to TRBJ1-5. TRBV21-1 is a pseudogene locus. The CDR3 contains 19 residues. The CDR3 is CASSKGGQRGGYSNQPQHF. The CDR3 DNA is TGTGCCAGCAGCAAAGGAGGACAGCGGGGGGGATATAGCAATCAGCCCCAGCATTTT.

The chain carries TRBV5-1 and TRBJ2-1; weak D call: TRBD2 (6 bases). Germline V gene lookup returns CDR1 SGHRS and CDR2 YFSETQ. The CDR3 is made up of 14 amino acids. V lost 4 bases, J lost 8 bases, and 16 bases lay in between. CDR3 residues: CASSLAGTRDEQFF. In DNA, the CDR3 is TGCGCCAGCAGCCTGGCCGGGACTCGGGATGAGCAGTTCTTC.

The genes are TRBV7-2 and TRBJ1-5; TRBD1 matches 7 bases. The length of the CDR3 is 19 residues. J gave up 0 bases and V 2 bases, and 13 bases lay outside the gene matches. Germline V CDR1 and CDR2: SGHTA, FQGNSA. The CDR3 reads CASSLYSQGGQASNQPQHF. The CDR3 region has the DNA TGTGCCAGCAGCTTATACTCCCAGGGAGGACAGGCTAGCAATCAGCCCCAGCATTTT.

The CDR3, as DNA: TGTGCCAGCAGCTTAACCCAGGGCCGGGAGACCCAGTACTTC. Residues: CASSLTQGRETQYF. The rearrangement uses TRBV7-8 and TRBJ2-5; maybe TRBD1 (5 bases). Germline-derived CDR1 and CDR2 are SGHVS and FQNEAQ. V gave up 2 bases and J gave up 5 bases, with 12 bases separating them. CDR3 length: 14 amino acids.

This clone was recorded a few times. The chain carries TRBV27 and TRBJ1-4; 7 nucleotides agree with TRBD1. Unmatched junction bases numbered 5, after V lost 0 bases and J lost 7 bases. The CDR3 is made up of 15 amino acids. Germline values: CDR1 MNHEY, CDR2 SMNVEV (reference sequence). The CDR3 region is CASSLSTGTSEKLFF. The CDR3 nucleotides are TGTGCCAGCAGTTTATCGACAGGGACCTCTGAAAAACTGTTTTTT.

V is TRBV5-4 and J is TRBJ1-2; possible D gene TRBD1, 6 bases. V was clipped by 0 bases and J by 4 bases, with 13 bases between them. The CDR3 has 15 amino acids. The germline V gene encodes CDR1 SGHNT and CDR2 YYREEE (reference sequence). The CDR3 DNA sequence: TGTGCCAGCAGCTTGGCGGGGGGCGACAGCTATGGCTACACCTTC. Amino acids: CASSLAGGDSYGYTF.

This clone was observed a few times. The chain employs TRBV6-1 and TRBJ1-6; TRBD1 might be the D (5 bases). CDR3 length equals 15 residues. The V and J ends lost 8 bases and 2 bases respectively, with 13 bases between them. CDR1 is MNHNS and CDR2 is SASEGT in the germline V gene. CDR3 DNA: TGTGCCAGCGCGTACTCAGGGCCCTATAATTCACCCCTCCACTTT. It translates to CASAYSGPYNSPLHF.

This clone has just a few counts. The J gene is TRBJ2-1, the V gene TRBV7-2; TRBD2 aligns across 9 bases. The germline V gene has CDR1 SGHTA and CDR2 FQGNSA. The V segment lost 5 bases and the J segment 5 bases; nucleotides outside the gene matches: 7. The CDR3 is 15 residues long. The CDR3 reads CASSQPGLANNEQFF. Written as DNA, the CDR3 is TGTGCCAGCAGCCAACCGGGACTAGCTAACAATGAGCAGTTCTTC.

This sequence joins TRBV7-2 and TRBJ1-1; TRBD1 matches at 9 bases. The length of the CDR3 is 15 residues. Germline CDR1 reads SGHTA; CDR2 reads FQGNSA. The J segment lost 4 bases and the V segment lost 1 base, leaving 4 bases of the junction unmatched. CDR3 residues: CASSLETGGSTEAFF. The CDR3 nucleotides read TGTGCCAGCAGCTTAGAGACAGGGGGGAGCACTGAAGCTTTCTTT.

The chain employs TRBV9 and TRBJ2-7, with D maybe TRBD2 (7 bases). Germline V CDR1 and CDR2: SGDLS, YYNGEE. CDR3 length: 15 amino acids. The germline V and J ends were trimmed by 3 bases and 2 bases, with 15 bases remaining between them. As DNA, the CDR3 is TGTGCCAGCAGCGGGGGGGCGGGAGCGACCTACGAGCAGTACTTC. Protein: CASSGGAGATYEQYF.

The gene calls are TRBV7-2 and TRBJ2-5; 7 bases align to TRBD2. The germline V gene encodes CDR1 SGHTA and CDR2 FQGNSA. V shed 1 base and J 1 base; nucleotides not matched to a gene: 9. The CDR3 runs to 17 residues. CDR3: CASSLERAGSLQETQYF. DNA of the CDR3: TGTGCCAGCAGCTTAGAGCGAGCGGGAAGCCTCCAAGAGACCCAGTACTTC.

The gene calls are TRBV5-3 and TRBJ2-7; D may be TRBD1 (5 bases). TRBV5-3 is given ORF status, its function remaining uncertain. This CDR3 contains 13 residues. The germline V and J ends were trimmed by 0 bases and 4 bases, with 8 bases remaining between them. CDR3 sequence (DNA): TGTGCCAGAAGCTTGGAGGACAAGTACGAGCAGTACTTC. It translates to CARSLEDKYEQYF.